A selection of T cell receptor beta chains follows, all from one sample in a study of T cells in Graves' hyperthyroidism and ophthalmopathy. MiXCR, run by TCRdb on the multiplex PCR reads, gives a single entry per CDR3 protein. The sample consists of 560,000 or so distinct CDR3 sequences, approximately 44% of them appearing once. The sequenced sample consisted of peripheral blood or thyroid tissue (not recorded which). These receptors all come from a woman younger than 35 with Graves' hyperthyroidism. Both conserved end residues are part of each CDR3. A D gene is named only where the DNA matches it firmly. Clone size appears in some rows only: once, few, many, or a class for an expanded clone.

TRBJ1-6	-	TRBV25-1	many	CASSETMNNSPLHF	TGTGCCAGCAGTGAAACTATGAATAATTCACCCCTCCACTTT
TRBJ1-2	-	TRBV10-2	-	CASSETLTCARAWAGDGYTF	TGCGCCAGCAGTGAAACCCTTACCTGTGCCCGAGCCTGGGCAGGGGATGGCTACACCTTC
TRBJ2-7	-	TRBV7-2	-	CASSLGRRDWQYF	TGTGCCAGCAGCTTAGGGAGGCGGGATTGGCAGTACTTC
TRBJ1-5	-	TRBV2	-	CASSEETANQPQHF	TGTGCCAGCAGTGAAGAGACCGCGAATCAGCCCCAGCATTTT
TRBJ1-5	-	TRBV7-9	many	CASSSGTASKHF	TGTGCCAGCAGCTCCGGGACGGCCTCCAAGCATTTT
TRBJ2-7	-	TRBV12-3/TRBV12-4	-	CASGFLEASSYEQYF	TGTGCCAGCGGATTCTTAGAGGCTAGCTCCTACGAGCAGTACTTC
TRBJ1-1	-	TRBV20-1	-	CSARDLGSSNPGEAFF	TGCAGTGCTAGAGATTTGGGGTCGTCCAACCCCGGTGAAGCTTTCTTT
TRBJ2-5	TRBD2	TRBV11-2	-	CASSLDLGLAGPRETQYF	TGTGCCAGCAGCTTAGATCTTGGGCTAGCGGGGCCAAGAGAGACCCAGTACTTC
TRBJ1-2	-	TRBV7-2	-	CASSLALGRGYTF	TGTGCCAGCAGCTTAGCACTTGGGCGAGGCTACACCTTC
TRBJ1-5	-	TRBV11-2	-	CASSLGRASKAQPQHF	TGTGCCAGCAGCTTAGGACGGGCCTCCAAAGCCCAGCCCCAGCATTTT
TRBJ1-1	-	TRBV7-9	many	CASSFSLNTEAFF	TGTGCCAGCAGCTTCTCCTTGAACACTGAAGCTTTCTTT
TRBJ1-1	-	TRBV19	few	CASSPPGRAEAFF	TGTGCCAGTAGTCCTCCAGGAAGGGCTGAAGCTTTCTTT
TRBJ1-5	TRBD1	TRBV29-1	many	CSALQGFDQPQHF	TGCAGCGCCTTACAGGGGTTCGATCAGCCCCAGCATTTT
TRBJ1-4	-	TRBV25-1	-	CASSEEREYEKLFF	TGTGCCAGCAGTGAAGAAAGGGAATACGAAAAACTGTTTTTT
TRBJ1-6	-	TRBV7-2	-	CASSPRSGRDSPLHF	TGTGCCAGCAGCCCAAGGTCAGGGAGGGATTCACCCCTCCACTTT
TRBJ2-7	-	TRBV7-8	few	CASSLVGEIYEQYF	TGTGCCAGCAGCTTAGTGGGGGAGATCTACGAGCAGTACTTC
TRBJ2-2	-	TRBV29-1	many	CSVDSEGAGTGELFF	TGCAGCGTTGACTCTGAGGGTGCGGGCACCGGGGAGCTGTTTTTT
TRBJ2-7	-	TRBV7-3	-	CASSYYLGGYEQYF	TGTGCCAGCAGTTACTATCTGGGGGGATACGAGCAGTACTTC
TRBJ2-2	TRBD2	TRBV5-6	few	CASSSGLAGATGELFF	TGTGCCAGCAGCTCAGGACTAGCGGGAGCCACCGGGGAGCTGTTTTTT
TRBJ1-3	TRBD1	TRBV7-8	-	CASSFWVAGDRAGNTIYF	TGTGCCAGCAGCTTTTGGGTGGCTGGGGACAGGGCTGGAAACACCATATATTTT
TRBJ1-5	-	TRBV19	few	CASMEPRGNQPQHF	TGTGCCAGTATGGAGCCGCGGGGCAATCAGCCCCAGCATTTT